This T cell receptor beta chain was identified during a study of human T cells and chemical hapten exposure. Study-level background: TCR yields per sample varied mostly from small pooled library volume differences. Overall study results and limits: There was alopecia in the donors, so their immune response may differ from that of healthy people.

Sample time point: patch test 1, 2 weeks after DPC sensitization. The treatment is: therapeutic diphenylcyclopropenone sensitization with weekly scalp DPC. Separate cDNA molecules received unique molecular identifiers, which the library attached to them. TCRdb re-called the RACE reads through MiXCR, storing one row per CDR3 protein. The sample has roughly 120,000 distinct CDR3 sequences, about an eighth seen once; the top ten hold around 0.99%. Turning to this clonotype: Its target is unknown.

The CDR3 runs 16 residues. Germline lookup yields CDR1 SNHLY and CDR2 FYNNEI. V lost 4 bases, J lost 3 bases, and 6 bases stayed unmatched. The V and J genes are TRBV2 and TRBJ2-1, with 10 bases aligning to TRBD1. This material consisted of whole blood, taken in connection with sensitization to the hapten diphenylcyclopropenone (DPC). The sequence came from a man younger than 35 with alopecia areata. Some clones in this sample may be carry-over from other donors' samples. The CDR3 reads CASSGFRDRGYNEQFF. Here the CDR3 DNA reads TGTGCCAGCAGTGGGTTCCGGGACAGGGGCTACAATGAGCAGTTCTTC.